Shown below are 27 T cell receptor beta chains from a single sample sequenced in a study of T cell changes during pregnancy in multiple sclerosis. Profiled with immunoSEQ multiplex PCR; TCRdb holds only in-frame clones, not every one. This table has about 58,000 clones, 75% to 95% appearing once. Sample: CD4+ T cells from peripheral blood mononuclear cells, taken after pregnancy. All receptors come from a female donor in good health, enrolled as a control in a pregnancy study.

V and J are TRBV6-5 and TRBJ1-2, with D perhaps TRBD1 (6 bases). The germline CDR1 and CDR2 sequences are MNHEY and SVGAGI. The CDR3 consists of 16 residues. Trimming removed 0 bases from V and 0 bases from J, with 11 bases in between. CDR3 in DNA: TGTGCCAGCAGTTACTCCTCGAGGACAGCTAACTATGGCTACACCTTC. It translates to CASSYSSRTANYGYTF.

The chain uses TRBV7-2 and TRBJ1-5; TRBD1 might be the D (5 bases). This CDR3 spans 15 amino acids. In germline, CDR1 is SGHTA, CDR2 FQGNSA. Between the trimmed V and J ends, which lost 3 bases and 4 bases, there was a span of 13 bases. This CDR3 is CASSFTGGRNQPQHF. CDR3 sequence (DNA): TGTGCCAGCAGCTTTACGGGGGGTAGGAATCAGCCCCAGCATTTT.

The gene calls are TRBV15 and TRBJ2-7; 8 bases agree with TRBD1. Germline V gene lookup returns CDR1 LNHNV and CDR2 YYDKDF (reference sequence). The trim removed 1 base at V and 6 bases at J, leaving 11 bases unmatched. The CDR3 runs to 16 residues. CDR3 nucleotides: TGTGCCACCAGCAGAGGATACGGGACAGGTACTTTCGAGCAGTACTTC. This encodes CATSRGYGTGTFEQYF.

The chain is built from TRBV6-5 and TRBJ1-1; 10 bases fit TRBD1. V dropped 6 bases and J dropped 4; count of bases not matched to a gene: 8. The CDR3 has 15 amino acids. Germline values: CDR1 MNHEY, CDR2 SVGAGI. This CDR3 is CASRRQGAGSTEAFF. DNA for the CDR3: TGTGCCAGCAGACGACAGGGGGCTGGGAGCACTGAAGCTTTCTTT.

The genes are TRBV6-6 and TRBJ2-7; D gene unclear. Germline V gives CDR1 MNHNY, CDR2 SVGAGI (reference sequence). V was pared by 0 bases and J by 0 bases, with 6 bases between. This CDR3 comprises 14 residues. The CDR3 bases are TGTGCCAGCAGTTACTCCGGGTCCTCCTACGAGCAGTACTTC. It yields the protein CASSYSGSSYEQYF.

The chain employs TRBV5-1 and TRBJ2-7; no clear D gene. The length of the CDR3 is 15 residues. Germline V gives CDR1 SGHRS, CDR2 YFSETQ. Trimming cost V 0 bases and J 0 bases, with 10 bases left between them. CDR3 sequence (DNA): TGCGCCAGCAGCTTGGCCGGTACCCTCTCCTACGAGCAGTACTTC. Amino acid sequence: CASSLAGTLSYEQYF.

The CDR3 DNA is TGCGCCAGCAGTGAGGCCACAAGTAACTATGGCTACACCTTC. Its protein product is CASSEATSNYGYTF. The V call is TRBV10-1, the J call TRBJ1-2, with unresolved D. The V and J ends lost 2 bases and 1 base respectively, with 8 bases between them. CDR1 is WNHNN, CDR2 SYGVQD, per germline (reference sequence). The CDR3 loop spans 14 amino acids.

This chain connects TRBV9 to TRBJ2-5; 7 bases agree with TRBD1. Trimming took 4 bases from V and 1 from J; bases not matched to a gene: 10. CDR3 size: 16 residues. In germline, CDR1 is SGDLS, CDR2 YYNGEE. The chain's CDR3 is CASSSRGGRGQETQYF. The DNA of the CDR3 is TGTGCCAGCAGCTCCAGAGGGGGCAGGGGCCAAGAGACCCAGTACTTC.

This clone was picked up one time. This chain joins TRBV10-2 and TRBJ1-1; D call uncertain. Germline V gives CDR1 WSHSY, CDR2 SAAADI. CDR3 length equals 13 residues. Trimming shortened V by 11 bases and J by 3 bases, and 16 bases separated the two germline ends. The CDR3 coding sequence is TGCGCCTCCTCGATGGTTCGCGACACTGAAGCTTTCTTT. It is translated as CASSMVRDTEAFF.

This clone was seen once. Other DNA sequences in the sample encode the same CDR3. V gene TRBV5-5 combines with J gene TRBJ1-2, with 8 bases matching TRBD1. V shed 5 bases and J 1 base; nucleotides not matched to a gene: 7. The CDR3 has 15 amino acids. CDR1 is SGHKS, CDR2 YYEKEE, per germline (reference sequence). CDR3 in amino acids: CASSRATGDNYGYTF. DNA for the CDR3: TGTGCCAGCAGTAGGGCGACAGGGGATAACTATGGCTACACCTTC.

The CDR3 spells CASSIRTGNYNEQFF. The CDR3, as DNA: TGTGCCAGTAGTATCCGGACAGGCAACTACAATGAGCAGTTCTTC. The rearrangement links TRBV19 to TRBJ2-1, with 7 positions matching TRBD1. V was clipped by 3 bases and J by 3 bases; unmatched bases: 5. The CDR3 length is 15 residues. Germline V lookup: CDR1 LNHDA, CDR2 SQIVND (reference sequence).

This sequence joins TRBV2 and TRBJ1-2; the match to TRBD1 covers 8 bases. This CDR3 contains 15 residues. CDR1 is SNHLY, CDR2 FYNNEI, per germline. V was pared by 10 bases and J by 7 bases, with 17 bases of the junction left unmatched. DNA for the CDR3: TGTGCCACCAAGGACAGGGCTTTCGTTTCTCCTGGCTACACCTTC. This encodes CATKDRAFVSPGYTF.

This chain connects TRBV27 to TRBJ1-3; D possibly corresponds to TRBD1 (6 bases). The CDR3 consists of 13 residues. Germline V gene data show CDR1 as MNHEY and CDR2 as SMNVEV (reference sequence). Trimming cost V 6 bases and J 3 bases, with 9 bases left between them. In nucleotides, the CDR3 is TGTGCCAGCAGAAAAGGGGGTGGAAACACCATATATTTT. Residues: CASRKGGGNTIYF.

The chain is built from TRBV7-8 and TRBJ2-5; 8 bases align to TRBD2. Germline trimming cut 6 bases from V and 1 base from J; bases unmatched to any gene: 4. The CDR3 is made up of 14 amino acids. CDR1 and CDR2 from the germline V gene are SGHVS and FQNEAQ. The CDR3 protein is CASSLSGAQETQYF. The CDR3 DNA reads TGTGCCAGCAGTCTTAGCGGGGCCCAAGAGACCCAGTACTTC.

V is TRBV7-2 and J is TRBJ1-1, with TRBD1 matching over 7 bases. Germline CDR1 and CDR2: SGHTA and FQGNSA. Germline trimming cut 5 bases from V and 8 bases from J; bases unmatched to any gene: 8. This CDR3 is 13 amino acids long. In DNA, the CDR3 is TGTGCCAGCAGCCCCAGACAGGGTGTGGAAGCTTTCTTT. Residues: CASSPRQGVEAFF.

This chain joins TRBV19 and TRBJ2-7; 9 positions match TRBD1. Germline CDR1 and CDR2: LNHDA and SQIVND (reference sequence). V was pared by 6 bases and J by 4 bases, with 7 bases of the junction left unmatched. The CDR3 sequence is 14 residues long. CDR3 nucleotide sequence: TGTGCCAGTAGGGGGGACAGGGAGGTTTACGAGCAGTACTTC. Translating it yields CASRGDREVYEQYF. Based on the CDR3 plus reference TRBV19 and TRBJ2-7, the full variable domain is DGGITQSPKYLFRKEGQNVTLSCEQNLNHDAMYWYRQDPGQGLRLIYYSQIVNDFQKGDIAEGYSVSREKKESFPLTVTSAQKNPTAFYLCASRGDREVYEQYFGPGTRLTVT.

The genes are TRBV11-3 and TRBJ2-5, with 15 bases matching TRBD2. The V gene's germline CDR1 is SGHNT and CDR2 YENEEA. The CDR3 consists of 17 residues. J gave up 4 bases and V 5 bases, and 8 bases lay outside the gene matches. The CDR3 protein is CASSHGLAGGHGETQYF. CDR3 coding DNA: TGTGCCAGCAGCCACGGACTAGCGGGGGGGCATGGAGAGACCCAGTACTTC.

This clone was detected only once. The gene calls are TRBV6-5 and TRBJ2-2; 9 positions agree with TRBD1. V trimming: 2 bases; J trimming: 4 bases; junction bases outside the gene matches: 5. Germline CDR1 reads MNHEY; CDR2 reads SVGAGI. The CDR3 runs 16 residues. CDR3: CASSYKQGASTGELFF. Written as DNA, the CDR3 is TGTGCCAGCAGTTACAAACAGGGGGCGTCCACCGGGGAGCTGTTTTTT.

This clone was recorded at least ten times. The V gene is TRBV19, the J gene TRBJ2-2; possible D gene TRBD1, 6 bases. Germline CDR1 is LNHDA and CDR2 is SQIVND (reference sequence). Trimming shortened V by 7 bases and J by 3 bases, and 15 bases separated the two germline ends. The CDR3 runs to 15 residues. The CDR3 DNA reads as TGTGCCAGTAACCCACAGGGTGGGTACACCGGGGAGCTGTTTTTT. Its protein is CASNPQGGYTGELFF.

The V gene is TRBV7-2, the J gene TRBJ2-7; 7 bases agree with TRBD2. Germline CDR1 reads SGHTA; CDR2 reads FQGNSA. The CDR3 consists of 13 residues. V trimming: 2 bases; J trimming: 7 bases; junction bases outside the gene matches: 5. CDR3 DNA sequence: TGTGCCAGCAGCTTATCCCAGCGGGGTGAGCAGTACTTC. This encodes CASSLSQRGEQYF.

The CDR3 bases are TGTGCCAGCAGCTTGGCTACAGACGGGATTGGGGGCTACACCTTC. Its translation is CASSLATDGIGGYTF. V usage is TRBV7-9 and J usage is TRBJ1-2, with no clear D. This CDR3 is 15 amino acids long. Trimming cost V 3 bases and J 8 bases, with 19 bases left between them. Germline V gene data show CDR1 as SEHNR and CDR2 as FQNEAQ (reference sequence).

V and J are TRBV6-1 and TRBJ1-5; D is unresolved. This CDR3 contains 12 residues. Germline V gene lookup returns CDR1 MNHNS and CDR2 SASEGT. The ends were cut back, 3 bases at V and 5 bases at J, with 5 bases in the middle. The CDR3 region is CASSDRYQPQHF. The CDR3 DNA sequence: TGTGCCAGCAGTGACAGATATCAGCCCCAGCATTTT.

A few counts support this clone. V usage is TRBV7-2 and J usage is TRBJ1-2; 8 bases match TRBD1. The germline gives CDR1 SGHTA, CDR2 FQGNSA. The CDR3 sequence is 15 residues long. The ends lost 4 bases at V and 5 bases at J; junction bases unmatched: 9. CDR3 sequence reads: CASSSQTGERYGYTF. CDR3 DNA: TGTGCCAGCAGCTCGCAGACAGGGGAGAGGTATGGCTACACCTTC.

CDR3 coding DNA: TGTGCCAGCAGCTTTACAGGGGTTGGCACCTACGAGCAGTACTTC. Its translation: CASSFTGVGTYEQYF. The chain joins TRBV9 to TRBJ2-7; 7 positions agree with TRBD1. Germline assignment: CDR1 SGDLS and CDR2 YYNGEE. The CDR3 is 15 amino acids. V trimming: 4 bases; J trimming: 2 bases; junction bases outside the gene matches: 9.

The gene calls are TRBV9 and TRBJ2-1; tentative D call: TRBD1 (5 bases). V was clipped by 4 bases and J by 10 bases, with 12 bases between them. This CDR3 spans 12 amino acids. Germline CDR1 reads SGDLS; CDR2 reads YYNGEE. DNA for the CDR3: TGTGCCAGCAGCCCGCTAAAGGGGGAGCAGTTCTTC. As protein: CASSPLKGEQFF.

The V and J genes are TRBV9 and TRBJ2-5; D may be TRBD2 (7 bases). The CDR3 is 16 amino acids. Looked up from germline, CDR1 is SGDLS and CDR2 is YYNGEE. V was pared by 0 bases and J by 4 bases, with 16 bases between. The CDR3 DNA reads TGTGCCAGCAGCGTAGGGCTAGCGGAGGGGGGAGAGACCCAGTACTTC. Amino acids: CASSVGLAEGGETQYF.

V and J are TRBV19 and TRBJ1-2; maybe TRBD1 (6 bases). Per the germline V gene, CDR1 is LNHDA and CDR2 is SQIVND (reference sequence). The CDR3 spans 13 residues. Trimming took off 6 bases at V and 1 base at J, with 9 bases between the two ends. The CDR3 DNA reads as TGTGCCAGTAGCACAGGGATTAACTATGGCTACACCTTC. Its protein product is CASSTGINYGYTF. Full variable domain (missing parts from reference TRBV19 and TRBJ1-2): DGGITQSPKYLFRKEGQNVTLSCEQNLNHDAMYWYRQDPGQGLRLIYYSQIVNDFQKGDIAEGYSVSREKKESFPLTVTSAQKNPTAFYLCASSTGINYGYTFGSGTRLTVV.